This is a list of T cell receptor beta chains from one sample in a study of T cell responses to AZD1222 COVID-19 vaccine. The assay was immunoSEQ multiplex PCR, and TCRdb's table has in-frame clones only and misses some. The sample lists about 96,000 clones, around 90% occurring once. The sample here was peripheral blood, taken on day 0 of MenACWY control vaccination. The receptors were sampled from an adult in good health. The CDR3 runs from the conserved cysteine through the conserved F or W. A D gene is named only where the DNA matches it firmly. The size field is filled for only some rows; it gives once, few, many or a size class.

once	-	TRBV28	TRBJ2-2	TGTGCCAGCAGCGTCGGCTGGGACACCGGGGAGCTGTTTTTT	CASSVGWDTGELFF
-	-	TRBV10-3	TRBJ1-4	TGTGCCATCAGTGAGTCGATTCCGGGGATGGCAGAAAAACTGTTTTTT	CAISESIPGMAEKLFF
-	-	TRBV28	TRBJ1-1	TGTGCCAGCAGTTCCTCGACCGCCCGCACTGAAGCTTTCTTT	CASSSSTARTEAFF
-	TRBD1	TRBV7-6	TRBJ2-7	TGTGCCAGCAGCCCAGGGACAGGGCCGACCTACGAGCAGTACTTC	CASSPGTGPTYEQYF
once	-	TRBV5-1	TRBJ2-2	TGCGCCAGCAGCCAAGACAGCACCGGGGAGCTGTTTTTT	CASSQDSTGELFF
-	-	TRBV29-1	TRBJ1-4	TGCAGCGCCGGTAATGAAAAACTGTTTTTT	CSAGNEKLFF
-	-	TRBV4-1	TRBJ1-2	TGCGCCAGCAGCCAAGGGGGGCCGGGGACCTATGGCTACACCTTC	CASSQGGPGTYGYTF
-	TRBD1	TRBV6-5	TRBJ2-7	TGTGCCAGCCAAAGGACAGGGGAGTACGAGCAGTACTTC	CASQRTGEYEQYF
-	TRBD1	TRBV18	TRBJ2-1	TGTGCCAGCTCACCATCAGGGACAGGGGGCAATGAGCAGTTCTTC	CASSPSGTGGNEQFF
-	-	TRBV6-1	TRBJ2-3	TGTGCCAGCAGTGAACCCGGACTAAGCACAGATACGCAGTATTTT	CASSEPGLSTDTQYF
-	-	TRBV3-1/TRBV3-2	TRBJ1-1	TGTGCCAGCAGCCTAGGGTGGATGAACACTGAAGCTTTCTTT	CASSLGWMNTEAFF
-	-	TRBV28	TRBJ1-5	TGTGCCAGCAGCCGCTTTCAGAGACCGACAGATCAGCCCCAGCATTTT	CASSRFQRPTDQPQHF
-	-	TRBV7-2	TRBJ2-6	TGTGCCAGCAGCGCCTTCCCCTCTGGGGCCAACGTCCTGACTTTC	CASSAFPSGANVLTF
few	-	TRBV19	TRBJ2-7	TGTGCCACCGTAGCGGCCTCCTACGAGCAGTACTTC	CATVAASYEQYF
-	-	TRBV2	TRBJ2-1	TGTGCCAGCAAAGTAGCGCTGAGCTCCTACAATGAGCAGTTCTTC	CASKVALSSYNEQFF
-	TRBD2	TRBV9	TRBJ2-1	TGTGCCAGCAGCGTAGGGCTAGCGGGGACCGATAATGAGCAGTTCTTC	CASSVGLAGTDNEQFF
-	-	TRBV5-1	TRBJ2-1	TGCGCCAGCAGCCTCGGATTATTCCTGGACTCCTACAATGAGCAGTTCTTC	CASSLGLFLDSYNEQFF
-	-	TRBV7-6	TRBJ1-4	TGTGCCAGCAGCCCCAGACCCTATGGTAATGAAAAACTGTTTTTT	CASSPRPYGNEKLFF
-	TRBD2	TRBV6-2/TRBV6-3	TRBJ2-7	TGTGCCAGCAGCCGGACTAGCGGGGGTTACGAGCAGTACTTC	CASSRTSGGYEQYF
-	-	TRBV28	TRBJ2-5	TGTGCCAGCAGTTTAGGTGGCAGACAAGAGACCCAGTACTTC	CASSLGGRQETQYF
-	-	TRBV10-2	TRBJ2-3	TGCGCCAGCAGGCGGGGGCTGACTACAGATACGCAGTATTTT	CASRRGLTTDTQYF
-	-	TRBV7-8	TRBJ2-6	TGTGCCAGCAGCCCGAGAAGCTTTTTGGCCGGGACACTACCCTCTGGGGCCAACGTCCTGACTTTC	CASSPRSFLAGTLPSGANVLTF